This T cell receptor beta chain was found in a study of T cell responses to AZD1222 COVID-19 vaccine. CDR1 and CDR2 (germline): LGHNA, YSLEER. This CDR3 has 15 amino acids. J was trimmed by 12 bases and V by 0 bases; bases with no gene match: 11. Some clones are missing from TCRdb's copy, which holds only in-frame ones; the method was immunoSEQ multiplex PCR. The sample has tens of thousands of clones, just over 90% seen once. A word on this clone: Its specificity is not known.

Study conclusions and caveats: The study identified only a handful of AZD1222 recipients as seropositive at baseline. CD4 TCRs covered the whole spike, strongest at regions 160-218 and 743-854. Donors were largely white British and mainly female; clonal diversity was possibly underestimated.

The chain couples TRBV4-3 to TRBJ2-1; 7 bases fit TRBD2. The TCR originated in an adult who received the AZD1222 COVID-19 vaccine. Sample: peripheral blood, taken 28 days after the second AZD1222 dose. The CDR3 region is CASSQDGQPGGGQFF. CDR3 nucleotide sequence: TGCGCCAGCAGCCAAGACGGGCAGCCAGGCGGGGGGCAGTTCTTC.